This entry lists 15 T cell receptor beta chains sequenced from one sample in a study of shared clonotypes between healthy human individuals. Sequencing used immunoSEQ multiplex PCR; TCRdb keeps in-frame clones, though not all of them. The table lists roughly 760,000 clones, over 65% of them singletons. The sample consisted of memory CD4+ T cells sorted from blood. Subset given: CD45RA-negative fraction. All receptors derive from a woman in her twenties or thirties in good health.

The rearrangement joins TRBV28 to TRBJ1-5, with TRBD1 as a possible D gene (6 bases). V shed 8 bases and J shed 6 bases, with 17 bases lying between them. Germline CDR1 and CDR2: MDHEN and SYDVKM. The CDR3 consists of 14 residues. In DNA, the CDR3 is TGTGCCAGCGGCCTTTGGGGGGGCGGTCAGCCCCAGCATTTT. Amino acid sequence: CASGLWGGGQPQHF.

This chain uses TRBV5-1 with TRBJ1-2; D might be TRBD1 (5 bases). This CDR3 is built from 16 residues. CDR1 is SGHRS and CDR2 is YFSETQ in the germline V gene. Trimming took off 0 bases at V and 2 bases at J, with 14 bases between the two ends. This chain's CDR3 is CASSLVGQGGNYGYTF. As DNA, the CDR3 is TGCGCCAGCAGCTTGGTAGGCCAGGGAGGAAACTATGGCTACACCTTC.

The V and J genes are TRBV19 and TRBJ1-5; unclear D gene. CDR1 is LNHDA and CDR2 is SQIVND in the germline V gene (reference sequence). Trimming pared 0 bases from V and 5 bases from J, leaving 5 bases between. The CDR3 is 13 residues long. CDR3 sequence (DNA): TGTGCCAGTAGTATAGACAGACATCAGCCCCAGCATTTT. Amino acid sequence: CASSIDRHQPQHF.

The V and J genes are TRBV13 and TRBJ2-3; D is possibly TRBD2 (5 bases). Germline V gene data show CDR1 as PRHDT and CDR2 as FYEKMQ (reference sequence). The CDR3 length is 13 residues. Between the trimmed V and J ends, which lost 8 bases and 3 bases, there was a span of 12 bases. CDR3 in amino acids: CASGPTGTDTQYF. The CDR3 nucleotides are TGTGCCAGCGGGCCCACGGGAACAGATACGCAGTATTTT.

The chain has TRBV16 and TRBJ2-7, with D perhaps matching TRBD1 (6 bases). V shed 5 bases and J shed 3 bases, with 11 bases lying between them. Germline assignment: CDR1 KGHSY and CDR2 FQNENV. The CDR3 runs 13 residues. The CDR3 loop reads CASSNQGSYEQYF. The CDR3 nucleotides read TGTGCCAGCAGCAACCAGGGGAGCTACGAGCAGTACTTC.

The V and J genes are TRBV2 and TRBJ2-7; 9 nucleotides match TRBD1. This CDR3 has 14 amino acids. The V and J ends lost 6 bases and 4 bases, in that order; junction bases with no gene match: 7. Germline loops: CDR1 SNHLY, CDR2 FYNNEI. The CDR3 bases are TGTGCCAGCAGAAAGGGACAGGGTCCATACGAGCAGTACTTC. Amino acid sequence: CASRKGQGPYEQYF.

This rearrangement joins TRBV11-3 to TRBJ2-1, with 14 bases that match TRBD2. The germline V gene has CDR1 SGHNT and CDR2 YENEEA. This CDR3 is 16 amino acids long. V gave up 4 bases and J gave up 9 bases; unmatched junction bases: 8. The CDR3 here is CASSSGLAGGGSEQFF. CDR3 DNA: TGTGCCAGCAGCTCCGGACTAGCGGGAGGCGGAAGTGAGCAGTTCTTC.

The chain links TRBV30 to TRBJ2-3; possible D gene TRBD1, 5 bases. This CDR3 has 12 residues. V was cut by 3 bases and J by 6 bases, with 10 bases left in between. CDR1 and CDR2 (germline): GTSNPN, SVGIG (reference sequence). The CDR3 loop is CAWRDSRDTQYF. The CDR3 coding sequence is TGTGCCTGGAGAGACAGTAGGGATACGCAGTATTTT.

The chain carries TRBV2 and TRBJ2-7, with 11 bases matching TRBD1. CDR1 SNHLY and CDR2 FYNNEI come from the germline V gene. V shed 4 bases, J shed 6 bases, and the junction held 5 bases outside the gene matches. CDR3 length equals 14 residues. The CDR3: CASSVGQGATEQYF. CDR3 bases: TGTGCCAGCAGTGTTGGACAGGGGGCTACCGAGCAGTACTTC.

The chain has TRBV18 and TRBJ2-7; 12 positions agree with TRBD2. Germline CDR1 and CDR2: KGHSH and LQKENI. V was pared by 6 bases and J by 5 bases, with 8 bases of the junction left unmatched. This CDR3 has 15 amino acids. CDR3 DNA: TGTGCCAGCTCCCAGCTAGCGGGAGGGCCCCACGAGCAGTACTTC. Translated: CASSQLAGGPHEQYF.

The chain has TRBV6-5 and TRBJ2-1, with D perhaps TRBD2 (5 bases). V lost 0 bases and J lost 5, with 11 bases in between. CDR1 MNHEY and CDR2 SVGAGI come from the germline V gene. The CDR3 length is 15 residues. For the CDR3, the DNA is TGTGCCAGCAGTTACTCCAGCGGAAGTGACAATGAGCAGTTCTTC. Translating it yields CASSYSSGSDNEQFF.

The gene calls are TRBV7-9 and TRBJ2-7; 8 nucleotides match TRBD1. J gave up 5 bases and V 11 bases, and 11 bases lay outside the gene matches. The CDR3 loop spans 13 amino acids. Per germline, CDR1 SEHNR and CDR2 FQNEAQ (reference sequence). Here the CDR3 reads CALGQGRMNEQYF. The CDR3 DNA reads TGTGCCCTCGGACAGGGTAGAATGAACGAGCAGTACTTC.

A note on this clone: A much larger clone lies a single base off, so this may be a read error. The chain recombines TRBV7-2 with TRBJ2-3; unclear D gene. The CDR3 is 11 residues long. The V end was cut by 4 bases, the J end by 3 bases, with 2 bases between. From germline, CDR1 is SGHTA and CDR2 FQGNSA. The CDR3 sequence is CASSSTDTQYF. In nucleotides, the CDR3 is TGTGCCAGCAGCTCGACAGATACGCAGTATTTT. Full variable domain (rest looked up from reference TRBV7-2 and TRBJ2-3): GAGVSQSPSNKVTEKGKDVELRCDPISGHTALYWYRQSLGQGLEFLIYFQGNSAPDKSGLPSDRFSAERTGGSVSTLTIQRTQQEDSAVYLCASSSTDTQYFGPGTRLTVL.

V usage is TRBV6-5 and J usage is TRBJ1-1; D is undetermined. Germline V lookup: CDR1 MNHEY, CDR2 SVGAGI. V was clipped by 6 bases and J by 5 bases, with 13 bases between them. The CDR3 covers 13 residues. CDR3 DNA: TGTGCCAGCAGCATACTGGAGGATACTGAAGCTTTCTTT. Translated, it gives CASSILEDTEAFF.

The chain recombines TRBV19 with TRBJ2-2; 12 bases fit TRBD2. Trimming cost V 5 bases and J 2 bases; bases outside gene matches: 6. The CDR3 runs to 17 residues. From germline, CDR1 is LNHDA and CDR2 SQIVND (reference sequence). In nucleotides, the CDR3 is TGTGCCAGTAGTCCGCAAGGACTAGCGGGAAACACCGGGGAGCTGTTTTTT. Its translation: CASSPQGLAGNTGELFF.